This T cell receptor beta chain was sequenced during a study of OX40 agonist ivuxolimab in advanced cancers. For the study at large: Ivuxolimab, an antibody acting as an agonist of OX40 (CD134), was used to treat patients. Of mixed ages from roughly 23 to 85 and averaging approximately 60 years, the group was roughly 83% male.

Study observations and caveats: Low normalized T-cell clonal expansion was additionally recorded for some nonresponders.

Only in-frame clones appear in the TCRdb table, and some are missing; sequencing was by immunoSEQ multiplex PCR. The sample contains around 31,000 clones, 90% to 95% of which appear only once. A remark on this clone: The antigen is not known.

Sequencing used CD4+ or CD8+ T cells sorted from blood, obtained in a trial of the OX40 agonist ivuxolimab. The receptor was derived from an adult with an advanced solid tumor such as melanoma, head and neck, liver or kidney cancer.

CDR3 DNA sequence: TGTGCCAGCAGCGTTACCCTTGGACAGATATACGAGCAGTACTTC. Amino acid sequence: CASSVTLGQIYEQYF. The V call is TRBV7-6, the J call TRBJ2-5; D is perhaps TRBD1 (6 bases). The better agreement between TRBJ2-7 and the DNA end casts doubt on the J call. Looked up from germline, CDR1 is SGHVS and CDR2 is FNYEAQ. The CDR3 covers 15 residues.